This passage covers 15 T cell receptor beta chains from one sample sequenced in a study of T cell responses to AZD1222 COVID-19 vaccine. Clones were read by immunoSEQ multiplex PCR, and TCRdb kept only the in-frame ones, dropping some. Of about 150,000 clones listed, more than 70% are singletons. The sample here was peripheral blood, taken 28 days after the second AZD1222 dose. The source is an adult who received the AZD1222 COVID-19 vaccine.

The chain combines TRBV4-3 with TRBJ1-1; TRBD1 is a possible D gene (5 bases). Germline V lookup: CDR1 LGHNA, CDR2 YSLEER. Between the trimmed V and J ends, which lost 0 bases and 5 bases, there was a span of 10 bases. The CDR3 totals 14 residues. In nucleotides, the CDR3 is TGCGCCAGCAGCCAAGATCGGGGGAGGACTGAAGCTTTCTTT. It encodes CASSQDRGRTEAFF.

V and J are TRBV4-1 and TRBJ2-1; D unresolved. Germline V gene sequence: CDR1 MGHRA, CDR2 YSYEKL. The CDR3 is made up of 13 amino acids. Trimming stripped 1 base from V and 6 bases from J, with 7 bases between. The CDR3 reads CASSQVMSNEQFF. The CDR3 DNA follows: TGCGCCAGCAGCCAAGTTATGAGCAATGAGCAGTTCTTC.

The V and J genes are TRBV7-8 and TRBJ2-3, with 10 bases fitting TRBD2. The germline gives CDR1 SGHVS, CDR2 FQNEAQ. This CDR3 is 17 amino acids long. V lost 4 bases, J lost 2 bases, and 9 bases stayed unmatched. CDR3 in DNA: TGTGCCAGCAGCTCACGGACTAGCGGAGTCCTCACAGATACGCAGTATTTT. Translating gives CASSSRTSGVLTDTQYF.

The sample holds a few counts of this clone. V and J are TRBV11-2 and TRBJ2-5, with 7 nucleotides matching TRBD1. The V segment lost 3 bases and the J segment 3 bases; nucleotides outside the gene matches: 1. This CDR3 contains 13 residues. Germline CDR1 reads SGHAT; CDR2 reads FQNNGV. Here the CDR3 DNA reads TGTGCCAGCAGCTTCGACAGGGAAGAGACCCAGTACTTC. Amino acid sequence: CASSFDREETQYF. The complete variable domain, with remaining parts taken from reference TRBV11-2 and TRBJ2-5, reads EAGVAQSPRYKIIEKRQSVAFWCNPISGHATLYWYQQILGQGPKLLIQFQNNGVVDDSQLPKDRFSAERLKGVDSTLKIQPAKLEDSAVYLCASSFDREETQYFGPGTRLLVL.

CDR3 sequence: CASSSRQGADTQYF. DNA for the CDR3: TGTGCCAGCAGCTCCAGACAGGGAGCAGATACGCAGTATTTT. This rearrangement joins TRBV5-6 to TRBJ2-3, with 7 bases fitting TRBD1. The CDR3 has 14 residues. J was trimmed by 4 bases and V by 3 bases; bases with no gene match: 5. Germline V gene data show CDR1 as SGHDT and CDR2 as YYEEEE.

This clone has only a few counts. The rearrangement uses TRBV7-2 and TRBJ1-2; 9 bases align to TRBD1. Germline trimming cut 5 bases from V and 4 bases from J; bases unmatched to any gene: 2. This CDR3 comprises 13 residues. Germline values: CDR1 SGHTA, CDR2 FQGNSA. In nucleotides, the CDR3 is TGTGCCAGCAGCGGGACAGGGCCCTATGGCTACACCTTC. It specifies CASSGTGPYGYTF.

The chain carries TRBV29-1 and TRBJ2-5, with D unresolved. Germline V gene data show CDR1 as SQVTM and CDR2 as ANQGSEA. The V gene lost 5 bases and the J gene lost 3 bases, with 13 bases spanning the gap. The CDR3 is 13 residues long. CDR3 coding DNA: TGCAGCGTTCAATTCTACGTAGAAGAGACCCAGTACTTC. Encoded protein: CSVQFYVEETQYF.

This clone was observed a few times. The chain joins TRBV4-1 to TRBJ1-1, with 8 bases lining up with TRBD1. J gave up 3 bases and V 1 base, and 1 base lay outside the gene matches. The CDR3 loop spans 14 amino acids. CDR1 is MGHRA and CDR2 is YSYEKL in the germline V gene. The CDR3, as DNA: TGCGCCAGCAGCCAAGCGGACAGGGACACTGAAGCTTTCTTT. Translated: CASSQADRDTEAFF.

The gene calls are TRBV30 and TRBJ2-2; D gene ambiguous. The V and J ends lost 4 bases and 4 bases respectively, with 10 bases between them. This CDR3 has 13 amino acids. From germline, CDR1 is GTSNPN and CDR2 SVGIG (reference sequence). The CDR3 protein is CAWTISGTGELFF. The CDR3 DNA reads TGTGCCTGGACCATATCAGGCACCGGGGAGCTGTTTTTT.

The rearrangement uses TRBV6-2 or TRBV6-3 and TRBJ2-1; tentatively, D is TRBD1 (5 bases). V was trimmed by 3 bases and J by 2 bases, leaving 11 bases between them. The CDR3 is 15 residues long. Per germline, CDR1 MNHEY and CDR2 SVGEGT. The DNA of the CDR3 is TGTGCCAGCAGTTATTCCAGGGTTCCCTACAATGAGCAGTTCTTC. Translated: CASSYSRVPYNEQFF.

This rearrangement joins TRBV2 to TRBJ2-5; D is unclear. V lost 4 bases, J lost 2 bases, and 5 bases lay in between. The CDR3 has 12 amino acids. Germline V gene data show CDR1 as SNHLY and CDR2 as FYNNEI. In DNA, the CDR3 is TGTGCCAGCAGTGCGGATCAAGAGACCCAGTACTTC. It encodes CASSADQETQYF.

The chain joins TRBV2 to TRBJ1-3; D is undetermined. The ends were cut back, 6 bases at V and 5 bases at J, with 17 bases in the middle. There are 15 residues in the CDR3. Germline CDR1 reads SNHLY; CDR2 reads FYNNEI. In nucleotides, the CDR3 is TGTGCCAGCAGGGAACGGGGAACTTCTAGAAACACCATATATTTT. Protein product: CASRERGTSRNTIYF. Combining the CDR3 with reference TRBV2 and TRBJ1-3 gives the whole variable domain EPEVTQTPSHQVTQMGQEVILRCVPISNHLYFYWYRQILGQKVEFLVSFYNNEISEKSEIFDDQFSVERPDGSNFTLKIRSTKLEDSAMYFCASRERGTSRNTIYFGEGSWLTVV.

The chain links TRBV12-3 or TRBV12-4 to TRBJ2-1; 9 bases map to TRBD1. With V trimmed by 3 bases and J by 8 bases, 2 bases remained unmatched. The CDR3 spans 13 residues. CDR3 in amino acids: CASSLGQGDEQFF. In DNA, the CDR3 is TGTGCCAGCAGTTTGGGACAGGGAGATGAGCAGTTCTTC.

This chain connects TRBV28 to TRBJ2-7; tentative D call: TRBD1 (7 bases). The CDR3 sequence is 15 residues long. Trimming shortened V by 3 bases and J by 2 bases, and 14 bases separated the two germline ends. CDR1 and CDR2 (germline): MDHEN, SYDVKM. The CDR3 reads CASSFGGTAAYEQYF. The CDR3, as DNA: TGTGCCAGCAGTTTTGGGGGGACAGCCGCCTACGAGCAGTACTTC.

The genes are TRBV11-3 and TRBJ2-5, with a possible D match to TRBD2 (6 bases). CDR1 SGHNT and CDR2 YENEEA come from the germline V gene. Trimming stripped 5 bases from V and 1 base from J, with 14 bases between. This CDR3 is built from 15 residues. The CDR3 loop is CASSSVADLQETQYF. CDR3 DNA sequence: TGTGCCAGCAGCAGTGTAGCGGACCTCCAAGAGACCCAGTACTTC.